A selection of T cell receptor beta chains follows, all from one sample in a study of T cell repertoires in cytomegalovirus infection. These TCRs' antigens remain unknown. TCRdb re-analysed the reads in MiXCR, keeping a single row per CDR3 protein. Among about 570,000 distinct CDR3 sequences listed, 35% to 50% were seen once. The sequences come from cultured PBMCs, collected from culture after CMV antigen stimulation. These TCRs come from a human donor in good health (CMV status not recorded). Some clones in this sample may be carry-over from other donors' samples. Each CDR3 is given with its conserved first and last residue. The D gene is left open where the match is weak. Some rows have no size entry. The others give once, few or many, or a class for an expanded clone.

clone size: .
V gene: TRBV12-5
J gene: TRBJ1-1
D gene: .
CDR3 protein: CARSPLHWGLNTEAFF
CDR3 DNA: TGTGCTAGATCGCCCCTCCATTGGGGGTTGAACACTGAAGCTTTCTTT

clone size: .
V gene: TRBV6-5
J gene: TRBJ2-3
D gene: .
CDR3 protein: CASSYAPQFPPDTQYF
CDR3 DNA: TGTGCCAGCAGTTACGCGCCCCAGTTTCCCCCAGATACGCAGTATTTT

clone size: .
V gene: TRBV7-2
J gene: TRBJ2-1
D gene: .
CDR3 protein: CASSLVGSAYNEQFF
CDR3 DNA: TGTGCCAGCAGCTTAGTTGGGAGCGCCTACAATGAGCAGTTCTTC

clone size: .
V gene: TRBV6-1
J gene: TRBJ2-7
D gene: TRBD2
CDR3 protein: CASSDLAGSYEQYF
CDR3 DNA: TGTGCCAGCAGTGACCTAGCGGGCTCCTACGAGCAGTACTTC

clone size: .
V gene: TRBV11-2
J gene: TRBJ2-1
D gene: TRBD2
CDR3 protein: CASSRRRTSGRAGFTYNEQFF
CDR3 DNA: TGTGCCAGCAGCCGGAGGAGGACTAGCGGGAGGGCAGGCTTTACCTACAATGAGCAGTTCTTC

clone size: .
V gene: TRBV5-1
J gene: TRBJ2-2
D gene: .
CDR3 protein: CASSPSGTPNTGELFF
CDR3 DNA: TGCGCCAGCAGCCCCAGTGGGACACCGAACACCGGGGAGCTGTTTTTT

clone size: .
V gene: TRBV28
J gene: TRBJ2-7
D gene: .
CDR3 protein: CASSGGTSEQYF
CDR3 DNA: TGTGCCAGCAGTGGTGGGACATCCGAGCAGTACTTC

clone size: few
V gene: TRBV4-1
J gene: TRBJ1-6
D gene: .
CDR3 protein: CASSQDQGTYNSPLHF
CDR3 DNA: TGCGCCAGCAGCCAAGATCAAGGGACCTATAATTCACCCCTCCACTTT

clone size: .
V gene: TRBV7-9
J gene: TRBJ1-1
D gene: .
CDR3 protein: CASSSPGGITEAFF
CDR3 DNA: TGTGCCAGCAGCTCCCCCGGCGGGATCACTGAAGCTTTCTTT

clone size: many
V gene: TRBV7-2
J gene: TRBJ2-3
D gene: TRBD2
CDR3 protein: CASSLSGRVDTQYF
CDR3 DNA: TGTGCCAGCAGTCTAAGCGGGAGGGTGGATACGCAGTATTTT

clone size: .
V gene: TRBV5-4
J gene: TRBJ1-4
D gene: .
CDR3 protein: CASKTQADEKLFF
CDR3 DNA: TGTGCCAGCAAAACTCAGGCGGATGAAAAACTGTTTTTT

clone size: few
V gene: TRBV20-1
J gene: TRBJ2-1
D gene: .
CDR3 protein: CSAARGSSYNEQFF
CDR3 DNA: TGCAGTGCTGCTCGGGGCAGCTCCTACAATGAGCAGTTCTTC

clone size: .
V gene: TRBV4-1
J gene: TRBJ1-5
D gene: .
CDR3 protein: CASKPQRLGNQPQHF
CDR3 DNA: TGCGCCAGCAAACCCCAGAGGTTGGGCAATCAGCCCCAGCATTTT

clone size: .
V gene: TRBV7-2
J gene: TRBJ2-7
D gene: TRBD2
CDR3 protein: CASTNLAGNYEQYF
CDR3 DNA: TGTGCCAGCACGAACCTAGCGGGTAACTACGAGCAGTACTTC

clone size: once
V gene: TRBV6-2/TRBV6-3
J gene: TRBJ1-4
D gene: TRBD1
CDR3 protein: CASSYTTGTGNEKLFF
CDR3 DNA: TGTGCCAGCAGTTACACAACCGGGACAGGGAATGAAAAACTGTTTTTT

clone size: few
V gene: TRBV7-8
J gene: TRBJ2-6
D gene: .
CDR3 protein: CASSLERFSSGANVLTF
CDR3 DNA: TGTGCCAGCAGCTTAGAGCGCTTCAGCTCTGGGGCCAACGTCCTGACTTTC

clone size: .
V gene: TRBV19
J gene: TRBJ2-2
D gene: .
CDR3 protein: CASRMAGGWDTGELFF
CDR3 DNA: TGTGCCAGTAGAATGGCCGGAGGTTGGGACACCGGGGAGCTGTTTTTT

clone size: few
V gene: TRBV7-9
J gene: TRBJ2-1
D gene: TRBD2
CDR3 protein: CASRARLAGESEQFF
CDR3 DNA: TGTGCCAGCAGGGCCAGACTAGCGGGGGAAAGTGAGCAGTTCTTC

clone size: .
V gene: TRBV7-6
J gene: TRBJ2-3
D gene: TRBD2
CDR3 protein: CASSLVAGGDTDTQYF
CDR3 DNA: TGTGCCAGCAGCTTAGTAGCGGGGGGCGACACAGATACGCAGTATTTT

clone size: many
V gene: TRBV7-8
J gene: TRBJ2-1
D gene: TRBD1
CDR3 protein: CASSRDSRTYNEQFF
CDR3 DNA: TGTGCCAGCAGCCGGGACAGTAGAACCTACAATGAGCAGTTCTTC

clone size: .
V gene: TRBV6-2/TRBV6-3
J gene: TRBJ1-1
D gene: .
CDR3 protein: CASSTFTEAFF
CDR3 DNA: TGTGCCAGCAGCACATTTACTGAAGCTTTCTTT

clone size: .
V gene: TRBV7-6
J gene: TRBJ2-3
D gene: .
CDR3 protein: CASSLIGGPTDTQYF
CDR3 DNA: TGTGCCAGCAGCTTAATCGGCGGGCCCACGGATACGCAGTATTTT

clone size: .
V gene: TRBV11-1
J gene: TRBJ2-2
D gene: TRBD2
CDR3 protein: CASSFSAGDTGELFF
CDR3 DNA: TGTGCCAGCAGCTTTTCAGCGGGGGACACCGGGGAGCTGTTTTTT

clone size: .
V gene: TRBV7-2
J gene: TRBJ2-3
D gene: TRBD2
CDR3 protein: CASSFPSSGGTDTQYF
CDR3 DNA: TGTGCCAGCAGCTTCCCATCTAGCGGGGGCACAGATACGCAGTATTTT

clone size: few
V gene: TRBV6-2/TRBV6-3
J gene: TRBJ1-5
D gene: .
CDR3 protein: CASSPGAGNWQPQHF
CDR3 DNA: TGTGCCAGCAGTCCCGGTGCGGGCAATTGGCAGCCCCAGCATTTT

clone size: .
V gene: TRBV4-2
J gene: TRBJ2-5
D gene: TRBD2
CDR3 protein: CASSQDRTSGGVQETQYF
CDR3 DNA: TGTGCCAGCAGCCAAGATCGGACTAGCGGGGGGGTCCAAGAGACCCAGTACTTC

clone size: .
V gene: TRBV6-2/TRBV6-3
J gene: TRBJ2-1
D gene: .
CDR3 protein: CAGGRSYNEQFF
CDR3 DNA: TGTGCCGGGGGACGCTCCTACAATGAGCAGTTCTTC

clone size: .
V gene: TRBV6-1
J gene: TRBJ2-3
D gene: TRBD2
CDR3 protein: CASSELRLAGVDTQYF
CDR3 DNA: TGTGCCAGCAGTGAATTAAGGCTAGCGGGGGTCGATACGCAGTATTTT

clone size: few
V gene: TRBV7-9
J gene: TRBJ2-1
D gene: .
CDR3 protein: CASSPKGVSGPFGSSYNEQFF
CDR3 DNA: TGTGCCAGCAGCCCTAAGGGGGTGAGCGGGCCCTTTGGAAGCTCCTACAATGAGCAGTTCTTC

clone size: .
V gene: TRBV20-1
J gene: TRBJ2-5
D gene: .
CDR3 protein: CSAVLGIQETQYF
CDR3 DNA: TGCAGTGCAGTACTAGGAATACAAGAGACCCAGTACTTC

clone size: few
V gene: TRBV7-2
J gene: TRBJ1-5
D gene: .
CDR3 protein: CASSLSQGFNQPQHF
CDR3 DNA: TGTGCCAGCAGCTTAAGTCAGGGGTTCAATCAGCCCCAGCATTTT

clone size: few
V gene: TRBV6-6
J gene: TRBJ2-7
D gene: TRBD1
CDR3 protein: CASRKQGNPTYEQYF
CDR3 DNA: TGTGCCAGCAGAAAACAGGGGAACCCTACCTACGAGCAGTACTTC

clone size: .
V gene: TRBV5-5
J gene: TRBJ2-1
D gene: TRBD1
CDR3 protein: CASSPRTGLNEQFF
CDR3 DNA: TGTGCCAGCAGCCCCCGGACAGGGTTGAATGAGCAGTTCTTC

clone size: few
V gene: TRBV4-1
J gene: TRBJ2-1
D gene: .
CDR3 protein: CASSQAQLPYNEQFF
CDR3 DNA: TGCGCCAGCAGCCAAGCTCAGCTCCCCTACAATGAGCAGTTCTTC

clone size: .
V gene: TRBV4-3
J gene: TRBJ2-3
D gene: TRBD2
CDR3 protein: CASSQELVFKAGGTDTQYF
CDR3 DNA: TGCGCCAGCAGCCAAGAGTTGGTCTTCAAGGCGGGGGGCACAGATACGCAGTATTTT

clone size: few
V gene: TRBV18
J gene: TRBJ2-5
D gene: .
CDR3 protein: CASSKPGDETQYF
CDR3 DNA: TGTGCCAGCTCTAAACCAGGGGATGAGACCCAGTACTTC

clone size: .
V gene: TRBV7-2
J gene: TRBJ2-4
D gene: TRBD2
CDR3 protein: CASSLGDYEAKNIQYF
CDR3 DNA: TGTGCCAGCAGCTTAGGGGACTACGAAGCCAAAAACATTCAGTACTTC